This record concerns one TCR beta chain sequence. Its antigen has not been determined. Within one base of it there is no much larger clone, and no base qualities were kept. TCR CDR3 regions were amplified from genomic DNA by multiplex PCR using the deep immunoSEQ assay. For each cell subset, the extracted genomic DNA was distributed evenly across all wells of several immunoSEQ 96-well plates, and each plate served as one replicate. For sorted subsets, about 200 ng genomic DNA, equal to tens of thousands of T cell genomes, was loaded into each replicate PCR. Purified libraries were measured with a Qubit 3.0 fluorometer, size-checked on a Bioanalyzer 2100, and measured again with the KAPA Library Quantification kit. Every immunoSEQ 96-well plate was sequenced on a dedicated single-read 150-cycle Illumina NextSeq 550 flow cell. In the paper's pipeline: The immunoSEQ output contained only junctional sequences without quality scores, so filtering could not match that applied to full-length reads. Sequences were annotated with PyIR, a Python wrapper for IgBLAST v1.9, and V/J genes and CDR3 were assigned using IMGT germline references. Reads with weak V/J assignments (E-value above 1e-6), missing CDR3, stop codons, out-of-frame junctions, or ambiguous translated residues were removed. V3J clonotypes were defined as sequences sharing the same inferred V gene, J gene, and CDR3 amino acid sequence. Percentage overlap between repertoires was computed as shared unique clonotypes divided by the size of the smaller repertoire. RTK rarefaction, the Chao1 estimator, and Recon v2.1 estimates of unobserved clonotypes were used to assess repertoire richness. Generation probabilities were computed with OLGA for all TCRbeta clonotypes obtained by the gDNA method from several donors. The source is immuneACCESS, and TCRdb retained only in-frame sequences with V and J called. Part of the clones is not carried over; for the studies checked, unresolved V genes explain less than half of this, and the remainder is unexplained. V, J and clone size were drawn from that table, and D and trimming were deduced from the DNA. The sample table records roughly 2,000,000 clones; 93% of these occur just once. The biggest ten clones account for under 2% of the sample.

The germline V gene (reference sequence) gives CDR1 as MNHEY and CDR2 as SMNVEV. V lost 7 bases and J lost 3 bases; the stretch between them is 7 bases long. The CDR3 sequence holds 12 residues, the cysteine and phenylalanine included. The CDR3 DNA has 36 bases and is translated from base 1. The data stem from a study of shared clonotypes between healthy human individuals (dated by TCRdb to the early 2020s). With regard to the full study: Two women and three men aged 18 to 49 years were included in the cohort. Per donor, leukapheresis produced somewhere between about 0.85 and 9.5 billion PBMCs. Per donor, three plates each were used for CD4 naive and CD4 memory, two for CD8 naive, and one for CD8 memory. Blood TCR repertoires of 5 or 6 healthy adults were deeply sequenced to estimate repertoire size and the extent of clonotype sharing between individuals. Libraries were prepared and TCR repertoires were sequenced by different laboratories using diverse techniques, in order to increase sequencing depth and limit assay-specific biases. Study-wide conclusions, independent of this receptor: Based on pairwise subsampling, the degree of clonotype sharing among donors was expected to be affected by sequencing depth. Even with the large sequencing depth, rarefaction of the sorted-subset datasets indicated that sequencing was incomplete. Estimated clonotype richness was generally larger for naive than for memory subsets. Sampling was restricted to blood, and TCR repertoires in tissue are likely to differ from TCR repertoires in blood. Because the study included a small number of donors, the genetic and exposure-history diversity represented was limited. Compared with non-shared clonotypes, the clonotypes found in all four sorted-subset donors had higher generation probabilities. Sharing across a handful of donors was observed for around 5% of naive CD4, less than 4% of naive CD8, roughly 2.4% of memory CD4, and roughly 0.43% of memory CD8 clonotypes.

CD8 naive samples were obtained by positive selection for CCR7 among CD45RO-negative cells, yielding a CD45RA+CCR7+ population from which TemRA cells were excluded. The donors were healthy, HIV-negative adults with no recently reported acute infections or vaccinations. All donors were Caucasian adults living in Nashville, Tennessee, USA. Blood was collected by leukapheresis, and PBMCs were isolated by Ficoll-Histopaque density gradient centrifugation and then cryopreserved in liquid nitrogen vapor phase. Purity and quantity of every magnetically sorted T cell population were checked by analytical flow cytometry. Genomic DNA was isolated from each sorted fraction and quantified by UV absorbance on a Nanodrop 2000c.

Sample: naive CD8+ T cells from PBMCs. The sample's cell subset or site label, decoded: CD45RA+CCR7+. The receptor comes from a man aged 18 to 35 in good health. Some clones in this sample may be carry-over from other donors' samples. The sequence links TRBV27 to TRBJ2-1; 6 matching bases give a weak D call of TRBD2. This receptor has the CDR3 CASTDYYNEQFF. The DNA is as follows: TGTGCCAGCACGGACTACTACAATGAGCAGTTCTTC.